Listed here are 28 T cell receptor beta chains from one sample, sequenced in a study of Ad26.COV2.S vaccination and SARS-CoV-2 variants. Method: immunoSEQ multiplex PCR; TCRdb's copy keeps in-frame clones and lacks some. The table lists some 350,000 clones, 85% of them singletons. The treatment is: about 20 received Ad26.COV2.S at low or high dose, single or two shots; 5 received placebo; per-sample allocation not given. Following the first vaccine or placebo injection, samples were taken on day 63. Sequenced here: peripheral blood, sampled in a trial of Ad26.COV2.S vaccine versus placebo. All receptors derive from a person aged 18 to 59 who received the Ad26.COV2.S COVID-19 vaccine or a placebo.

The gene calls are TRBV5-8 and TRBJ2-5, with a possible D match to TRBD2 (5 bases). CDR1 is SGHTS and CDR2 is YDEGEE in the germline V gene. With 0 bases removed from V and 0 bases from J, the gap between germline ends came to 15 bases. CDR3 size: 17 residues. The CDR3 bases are TGTGCCAGCAGCTTGGGGGTATCGCGAGGGTACCAAGAGACCCAGTACTTC. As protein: CASSLGVSRGYQETQYF.

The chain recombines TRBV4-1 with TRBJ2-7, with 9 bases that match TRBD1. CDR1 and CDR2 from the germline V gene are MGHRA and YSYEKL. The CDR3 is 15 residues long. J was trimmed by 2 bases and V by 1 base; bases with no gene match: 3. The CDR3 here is CASSQGRDRAYEQYF. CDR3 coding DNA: TGCGCCAGCAGCCAAGGGAGGGACAGGGCCTACGAGCAGTACTTC.

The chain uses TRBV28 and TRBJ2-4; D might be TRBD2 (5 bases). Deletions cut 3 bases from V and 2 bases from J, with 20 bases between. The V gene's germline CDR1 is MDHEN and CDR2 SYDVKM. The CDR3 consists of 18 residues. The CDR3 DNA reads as TGTGCCAGCAGTTTCCTCCCCGTCCCAGGAGGTACCAAAAACATTCAGTACTTC. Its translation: CASSFLPVPGGTKNIQYF.

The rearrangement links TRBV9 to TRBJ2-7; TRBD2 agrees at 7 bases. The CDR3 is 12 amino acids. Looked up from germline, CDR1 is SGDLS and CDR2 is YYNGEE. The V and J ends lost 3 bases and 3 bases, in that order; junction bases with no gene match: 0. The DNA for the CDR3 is TGTGCCAGCAGCGGGACTAGCTACGAGCAGTACTTC. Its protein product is CASSGTSYEQYF.

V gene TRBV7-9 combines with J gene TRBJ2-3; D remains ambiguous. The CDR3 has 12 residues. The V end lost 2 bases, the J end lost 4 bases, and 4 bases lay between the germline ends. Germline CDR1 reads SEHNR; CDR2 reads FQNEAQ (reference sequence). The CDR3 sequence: CASSLLSDTQYF. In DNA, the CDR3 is TGTGCCAGCAGCTTATTGTCAGATACGCAGTATTTT.

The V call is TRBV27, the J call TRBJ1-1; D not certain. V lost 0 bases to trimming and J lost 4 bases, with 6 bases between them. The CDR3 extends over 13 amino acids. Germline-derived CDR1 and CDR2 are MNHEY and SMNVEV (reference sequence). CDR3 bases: TGTGCCAGCAGTTTATCGCGGTCCACTGAAGCTTTCTTT. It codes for CASSLSRSTEAFF.

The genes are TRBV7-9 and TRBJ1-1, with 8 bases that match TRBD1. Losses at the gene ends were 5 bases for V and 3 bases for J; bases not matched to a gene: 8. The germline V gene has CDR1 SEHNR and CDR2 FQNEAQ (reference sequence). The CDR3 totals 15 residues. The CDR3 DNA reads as TGTGCCAGCAGCATGTACAGGGGGGCTTACACTGAAGCTTTCTTT. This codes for CASSMYRGAYTEAFF.

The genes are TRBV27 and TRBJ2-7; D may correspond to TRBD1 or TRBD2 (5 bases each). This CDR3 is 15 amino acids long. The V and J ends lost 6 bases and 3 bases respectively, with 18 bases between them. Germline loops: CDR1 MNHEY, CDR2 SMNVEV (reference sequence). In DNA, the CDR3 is TGTGCCAGCAGCCCGCGACAGAGGGTTTACTACGAGCAGTACTTC. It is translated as CASSPRQRVYYEQYF.

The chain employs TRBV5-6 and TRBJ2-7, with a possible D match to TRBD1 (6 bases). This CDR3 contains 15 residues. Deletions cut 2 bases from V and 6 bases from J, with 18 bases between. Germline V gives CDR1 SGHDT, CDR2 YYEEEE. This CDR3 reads CASSFRQGIVREQYF. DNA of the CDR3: TGTGCCAGCAGCTTTAGGCAGGGGATAGTTCGCGAGCAGTACTTC.

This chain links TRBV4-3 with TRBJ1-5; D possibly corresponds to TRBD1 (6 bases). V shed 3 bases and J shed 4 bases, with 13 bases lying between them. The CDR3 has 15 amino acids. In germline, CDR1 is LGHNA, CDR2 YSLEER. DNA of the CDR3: TGCGCCAGCAGCCAGAACAGGGTGGGGAATCAGCCCCAGCATTTT. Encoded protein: CASSQNRVGNQPQHF.

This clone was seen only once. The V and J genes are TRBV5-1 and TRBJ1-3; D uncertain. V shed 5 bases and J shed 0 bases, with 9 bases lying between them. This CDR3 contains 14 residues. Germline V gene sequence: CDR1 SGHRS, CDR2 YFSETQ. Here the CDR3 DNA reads TGCGCCAGCAGGGACTCAAGCTCTGGAAACACCATATATTTT. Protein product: CASRDSSSGNTIYF.

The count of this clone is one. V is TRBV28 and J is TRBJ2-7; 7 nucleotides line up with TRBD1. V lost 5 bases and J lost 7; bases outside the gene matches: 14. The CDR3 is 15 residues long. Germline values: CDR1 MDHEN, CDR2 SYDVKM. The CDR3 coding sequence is TGTGCCAGCAGTGTAAGGCCACAGGGGCCGGGTGAGCAGTACTTC. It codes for CASSVRPQGPGEQYF.

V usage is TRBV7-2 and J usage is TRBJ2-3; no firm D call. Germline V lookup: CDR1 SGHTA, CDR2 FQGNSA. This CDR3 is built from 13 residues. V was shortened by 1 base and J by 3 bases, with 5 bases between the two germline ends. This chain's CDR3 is CASSLGRTDTQYF. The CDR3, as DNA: TGTGCCAGCAGCTTAGGCAGAACAGATACGCAGTATTTT.

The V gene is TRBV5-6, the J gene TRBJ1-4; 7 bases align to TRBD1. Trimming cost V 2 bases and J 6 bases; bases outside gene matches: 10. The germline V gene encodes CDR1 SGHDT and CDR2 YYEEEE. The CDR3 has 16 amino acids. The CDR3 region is CASSFGGGTVDEKLFF. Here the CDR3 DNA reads TGTGCCAGCAGCTTCGGAGGCGGGACAGTGGATGAAAAACTGTTTTTT.

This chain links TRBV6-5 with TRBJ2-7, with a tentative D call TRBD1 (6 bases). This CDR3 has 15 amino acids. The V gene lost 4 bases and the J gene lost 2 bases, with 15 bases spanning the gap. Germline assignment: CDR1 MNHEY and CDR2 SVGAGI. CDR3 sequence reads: CASSLQGYSPYEQYF. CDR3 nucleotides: TGTGCCAGCAGTTTACAGGGCTACAGCCCCTACGAGCAGTACTTC.

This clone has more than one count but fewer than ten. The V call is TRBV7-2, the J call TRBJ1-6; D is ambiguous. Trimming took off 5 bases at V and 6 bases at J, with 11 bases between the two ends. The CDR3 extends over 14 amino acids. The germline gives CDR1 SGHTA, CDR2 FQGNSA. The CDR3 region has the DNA TGTGCCAGCAGCAAAGGGCGGGGTAATTCACCCCTCCACTTT. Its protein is CASSKGRGNSPLHF.

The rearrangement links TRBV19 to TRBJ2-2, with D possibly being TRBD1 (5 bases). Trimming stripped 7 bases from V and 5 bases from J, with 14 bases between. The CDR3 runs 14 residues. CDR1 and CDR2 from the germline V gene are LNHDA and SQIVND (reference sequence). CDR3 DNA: TGTGCCAGTACCCCCCAGGGAAGGACCGGGGAGCTGTTTTTT. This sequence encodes CASTPQGRTGELFF.

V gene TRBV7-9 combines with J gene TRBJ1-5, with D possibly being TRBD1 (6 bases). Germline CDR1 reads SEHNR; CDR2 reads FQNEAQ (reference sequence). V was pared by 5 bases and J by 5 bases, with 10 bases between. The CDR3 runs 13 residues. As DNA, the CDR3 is TGTGCCAGCAGCGTACAGGGTGATCAGCCCCAGCATTTT. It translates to CASSVQGDQPQHF.

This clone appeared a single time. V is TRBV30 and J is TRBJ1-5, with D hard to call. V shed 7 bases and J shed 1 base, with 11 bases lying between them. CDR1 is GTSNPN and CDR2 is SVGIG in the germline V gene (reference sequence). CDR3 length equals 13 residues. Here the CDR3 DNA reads TGTGCCTACTCCTTGGGGAGCAATCAGCCCCAGCATTTT. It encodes CAYSLGSNQPQHF.

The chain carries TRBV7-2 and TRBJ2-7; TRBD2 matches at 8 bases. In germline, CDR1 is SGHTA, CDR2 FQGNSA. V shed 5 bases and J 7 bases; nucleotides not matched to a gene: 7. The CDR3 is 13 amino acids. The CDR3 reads CASSAERGLEQYF. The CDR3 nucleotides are TGTGCCAGCAGCGCCGAGCGGGGGTTAGAGCAGTACTTC.

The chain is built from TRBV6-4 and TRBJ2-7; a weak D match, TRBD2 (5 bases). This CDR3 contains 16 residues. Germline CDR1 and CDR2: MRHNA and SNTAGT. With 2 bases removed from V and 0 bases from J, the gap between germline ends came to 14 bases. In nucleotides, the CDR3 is TGTGCCAGCAGTGACGGGGAGACGGGGAGCTCCTACGAGCAGTACTTC. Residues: CASSDGETGSSYEQYF.

The CDR3 region is CASASESTPDQPQHF. The CDR3 bases are TGTGCCAGTGCCTCCGAGTCCACCCCAGATCAGCCCCAGCATTTT. V usage is TRBV19 and J usage is TRBJ1-5; no clear D gene. V shed 8 bases and J shed 5 bases, with 19 bases lying between them. Germline V gives CDR1 LNHDA, CDR2 SQIVND (reference sequence). This CDR3 has 15 amino acids.

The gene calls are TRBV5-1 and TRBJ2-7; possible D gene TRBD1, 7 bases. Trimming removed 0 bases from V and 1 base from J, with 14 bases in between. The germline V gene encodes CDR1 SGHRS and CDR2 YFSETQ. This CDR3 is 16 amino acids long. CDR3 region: CASSLGGTDPSYEQYF. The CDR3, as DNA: TGCGCCAGCAGCTTGGGCGGGACAGACCCTTCCTACGAGCAGTACTTC.

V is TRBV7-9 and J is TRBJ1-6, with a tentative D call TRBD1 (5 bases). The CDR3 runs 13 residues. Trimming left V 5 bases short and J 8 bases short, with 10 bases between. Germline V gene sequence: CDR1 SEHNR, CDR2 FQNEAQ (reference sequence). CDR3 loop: CASSHSQDSPLHF. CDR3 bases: TGTGCCAGCAGCCATTCACAGGATTCACCCCTCCACTTT.

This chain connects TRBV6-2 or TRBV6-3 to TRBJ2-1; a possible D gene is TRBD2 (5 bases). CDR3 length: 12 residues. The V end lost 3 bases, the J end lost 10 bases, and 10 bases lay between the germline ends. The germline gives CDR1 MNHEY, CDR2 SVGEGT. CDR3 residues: CASSYATTEQFF. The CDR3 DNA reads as TGTGCCAGCAGTTATGCGACTACGGAGCAGTTCTTC.

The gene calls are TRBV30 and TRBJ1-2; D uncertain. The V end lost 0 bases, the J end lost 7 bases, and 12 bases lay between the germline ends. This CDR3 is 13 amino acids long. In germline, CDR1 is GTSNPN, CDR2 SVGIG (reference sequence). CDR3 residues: CAWSVVGAGGYTF. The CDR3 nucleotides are TGTGCCTGGAGTGTAGTGGGCGCGGGTGGCTACACCTTC.

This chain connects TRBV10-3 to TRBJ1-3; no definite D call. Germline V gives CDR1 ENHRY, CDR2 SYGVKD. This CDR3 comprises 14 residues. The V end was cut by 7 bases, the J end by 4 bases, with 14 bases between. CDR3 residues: CAITHDQRGNTIYF. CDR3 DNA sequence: TGTGCCATCACCCACGACCAAAGGGGAAACACCATATATTTT.

CDR3 nucleotide sequence: TGCGCCAGCAGCCGAGGGACTAGCGGGGGGGGTAGTGAGCAGTTCTTC. This translates into CASSRGTSGGGSEQFF. The genes are TRBV4-3 and TRBJ2-1; 16 nucleotides match TRBD2. V shed 4 bases, J shed 9 bases, and the junction held 6 bases outside the gene matches. Per germline, CDR1 LGHNA and CDR2 YSLEER. This CDR3 spans 16 amino acids.